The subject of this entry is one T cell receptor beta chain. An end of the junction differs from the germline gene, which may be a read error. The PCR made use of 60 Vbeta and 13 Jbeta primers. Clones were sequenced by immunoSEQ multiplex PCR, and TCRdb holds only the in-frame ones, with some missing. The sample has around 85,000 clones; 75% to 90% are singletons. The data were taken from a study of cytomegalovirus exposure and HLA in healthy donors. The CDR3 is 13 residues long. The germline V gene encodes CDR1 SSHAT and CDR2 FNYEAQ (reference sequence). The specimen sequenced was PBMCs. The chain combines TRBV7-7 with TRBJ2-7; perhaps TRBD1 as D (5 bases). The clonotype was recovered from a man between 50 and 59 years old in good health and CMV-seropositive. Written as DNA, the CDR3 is TGTGCTAGCAGCTTAGACAGTACCTACGAGCAGTACTTC. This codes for CASSLDSTYEQYF.